These T cell receptor beta chains were read from a single sample in a study of T cells after posttransplantation cyclophosphamide. Measured with immunoSEQ multiplex PCR; TCRdb has only the in-frame clones, and not every one. The sample holds over 25,000 clones, and no clone turns up only once. Input material: PBMCs. These receptors came from an older woman in good health, CMV-negative, and a related stem cell transplant donor. CDR3s include the opening cysteine and the closing phenylalanine or tryptophan. D genes are given only for firm matches.

CASSKQQGAKTQYF TRBD1 TRBJ2-5 TRBV5-6
CASSFSDRGPEKLFF TRBD1 TRBJ1-4 TRBV12-3/TRBV12-4
CASSSAGSPNYGYTF . TRBJ1-2 TRBV27
CASSLGQGAGGYTF TRBD1 TRBJ1-2 TRBV28
CASSAPGGFETQYF . TRBJ2-5 TRBV9
CASSGSSYNEQFF TRBD2 TRBJ2-1 TRBV10-2
CASSPTGNQNTGELFF . TRBJ2-2 TRBV7-9
CASSPYEGRSPLHF . TRBJ1-6 TRBV18
CASSLLSGATVGELFF TRBD2 TRBJ2-2 TRBV7-2
CASSQAGGSNGYTF . TRBJ1-2 TRBV28
CASSEGVGWGSPLHF . TRBJ1-6 TRBV9
CASSEQGREGRDTQYF TRBD2 TRBJ2-3 TRBV6-1
CASSLSSGVTRFEKLFF . TRBJ1-4 TRBV27
CAGSRRGLPFYEQYF TRBD1 . TRBV6-2/TRBV6-3
CASSSRAEQYF . TRBJ2-7 TRBV12-3/TRBV12-4
CASSRGNTEAFF . TRBJ1-1 TRBV19
CAISVKDRATGELFF TRBD1 TRBJ2-2 TRBV10-3
CASSARTSGTYTGELFF TRBD2 TRBJ2-2 TRBV27
CASSLEEAPDDNEQFF . TRBJ2-1 TRBV7-6
CSAFAGTSWYF TRBD2 TRBJ2-3 TRBV20-1
CASSLVTGSYEQYF . TRBJ2-7 TRBV7-6
CASSSGQHGNTIYF . TRBJ1-3 TRBV11-2
CSAGSYNEQFF . TRBJ2-1 TRBV20-1
CASSQTKTVNTEAFF . TRBJ1-1 TRBV7-8
CASSSVWGGTEAFF . TRBJ1-1 TRBV11-2
CASSKDSYGYTF . TRBJ1-2 TRBV6-2/TRBV6-3
CASSGTSGRATDTQYF TRBD2 TRBJ2-3 TRBV9
CASSLTGLNTEAFF TRBD1 TRBJ1-1 TRBV11-3
CASSVESAGYNEQFF . TRBJ2-1 TRBV9
CASSQDRGSGADTQYF TRBD2 TRBJ2-3 TRBV4-3
CASSPGTGDLVGQYF TRBD1 TRBJ2-7 TRBV5-4